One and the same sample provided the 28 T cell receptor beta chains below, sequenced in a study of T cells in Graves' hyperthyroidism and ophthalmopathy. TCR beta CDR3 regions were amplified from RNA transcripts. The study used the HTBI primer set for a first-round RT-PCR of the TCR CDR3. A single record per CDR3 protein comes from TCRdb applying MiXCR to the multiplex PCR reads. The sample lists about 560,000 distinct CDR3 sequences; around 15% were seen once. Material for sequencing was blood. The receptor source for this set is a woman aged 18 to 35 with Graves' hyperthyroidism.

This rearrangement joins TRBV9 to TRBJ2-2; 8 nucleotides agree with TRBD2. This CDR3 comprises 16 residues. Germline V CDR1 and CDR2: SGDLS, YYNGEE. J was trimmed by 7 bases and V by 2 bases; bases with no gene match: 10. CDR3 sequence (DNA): TGTGCCAGCAGCGTGGGACCGGGACTAGTTCTCGGGGAGCTGTTTTTT. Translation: CASSVGPGLVLGELFF.

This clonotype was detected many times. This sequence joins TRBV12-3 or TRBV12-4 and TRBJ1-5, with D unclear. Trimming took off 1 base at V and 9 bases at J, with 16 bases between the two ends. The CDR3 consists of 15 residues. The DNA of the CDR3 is TGTGCCAGCAGTTTAGGGTCACAGCCCGAACCGCCCCAGCATTTT. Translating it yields CASSLGSQPEPPQHF.

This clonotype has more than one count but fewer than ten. The CDR3 DNA follows: TGTGCCAGCAGTTACGGGGGATATAGCAATCAGCCCCAGCATTTT. Translated: CASSYGGYSNQPQHF. This chain links TRBV6-2 or TRBV6-3 with TRBJ1-5; perhaps TRBD1 as D (5 bases). The CDR3 is 15 amino acids. V lost 2 bases and J lost 0, with 8 bases in between. Looked up from germline, CDR1 is MNHEY and CDR2 is SVGEGT.

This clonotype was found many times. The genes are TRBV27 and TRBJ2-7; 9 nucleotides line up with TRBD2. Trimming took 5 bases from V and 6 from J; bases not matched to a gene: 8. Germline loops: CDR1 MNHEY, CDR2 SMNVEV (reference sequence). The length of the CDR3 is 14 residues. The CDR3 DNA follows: TGTGCCAGCAGTCCAGTAGCGGGAGCTGGCGAGCAGTACTTC. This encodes CASSPVAGAGEQYF.

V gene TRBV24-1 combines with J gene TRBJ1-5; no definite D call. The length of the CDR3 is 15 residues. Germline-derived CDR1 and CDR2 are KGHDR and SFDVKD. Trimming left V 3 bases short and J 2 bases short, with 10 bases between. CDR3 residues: CATSDPLVGNQPQHF. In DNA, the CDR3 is TGTGCCACCAGTGATCCGCTCGTCGGCAATCAGCCCCAGCATTTT.

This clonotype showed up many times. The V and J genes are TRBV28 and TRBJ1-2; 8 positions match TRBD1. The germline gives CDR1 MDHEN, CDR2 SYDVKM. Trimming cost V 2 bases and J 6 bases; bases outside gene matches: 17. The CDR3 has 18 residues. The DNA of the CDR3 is TGTGCCAGCAGTTTACCGCGGGCAGGGGGCCTAGGGGCCCATGGCTACACCTTC. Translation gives CASSLPRAGGLGAHGYTF.

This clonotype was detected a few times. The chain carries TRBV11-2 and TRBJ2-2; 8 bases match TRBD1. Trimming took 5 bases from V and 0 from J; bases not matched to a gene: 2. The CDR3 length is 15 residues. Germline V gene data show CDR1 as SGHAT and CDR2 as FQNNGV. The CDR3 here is CASSQDRANTGELFF. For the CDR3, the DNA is TGTGCCAGCAGCCAGGACAGGGCGAACACCGGGGAGCTGTTTTTT.

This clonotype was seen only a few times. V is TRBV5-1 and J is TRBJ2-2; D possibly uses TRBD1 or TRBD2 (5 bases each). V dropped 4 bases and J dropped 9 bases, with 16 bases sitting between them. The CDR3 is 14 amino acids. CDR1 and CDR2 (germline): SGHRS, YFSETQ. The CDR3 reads CASSPPGPARELFF. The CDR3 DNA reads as TGCGCCAGCAGCCCGCCGGGACCCGCGAGGGAGCTGTTTTTT.

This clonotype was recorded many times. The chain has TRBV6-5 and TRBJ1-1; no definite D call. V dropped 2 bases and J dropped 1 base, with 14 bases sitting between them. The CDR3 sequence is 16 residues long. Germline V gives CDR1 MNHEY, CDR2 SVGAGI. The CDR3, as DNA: TGTGCCAGCAGTTACGTGGGCCCCTCCGGGAACACTGAAGCTTTCTTT. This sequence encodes CASSYVGPSGNTEAFF.

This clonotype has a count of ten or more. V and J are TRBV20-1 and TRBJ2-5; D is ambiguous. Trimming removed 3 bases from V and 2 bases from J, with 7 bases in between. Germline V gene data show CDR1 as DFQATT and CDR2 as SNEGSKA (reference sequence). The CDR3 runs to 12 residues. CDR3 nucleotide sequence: TGCAGTGCTAGTTTTATTCAAGAGACCCAGTACTTC. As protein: CSASFIQETQYF.

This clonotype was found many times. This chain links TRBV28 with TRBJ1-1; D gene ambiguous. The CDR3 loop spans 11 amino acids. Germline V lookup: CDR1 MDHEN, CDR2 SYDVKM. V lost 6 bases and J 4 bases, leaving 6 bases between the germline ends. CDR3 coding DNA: TGTGCCAGCAGCGCGGCCACTGAAGCTTTCTTT. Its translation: CASSAATEAFF.

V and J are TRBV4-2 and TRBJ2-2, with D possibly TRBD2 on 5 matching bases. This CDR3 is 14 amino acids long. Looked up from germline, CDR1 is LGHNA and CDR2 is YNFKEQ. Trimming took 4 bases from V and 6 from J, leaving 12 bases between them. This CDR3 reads CASSPLGAAGELFF. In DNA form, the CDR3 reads TGTGCCAGCAGCCCACTAGGAGCGGCCGGGGAGCTGTTTTTT.

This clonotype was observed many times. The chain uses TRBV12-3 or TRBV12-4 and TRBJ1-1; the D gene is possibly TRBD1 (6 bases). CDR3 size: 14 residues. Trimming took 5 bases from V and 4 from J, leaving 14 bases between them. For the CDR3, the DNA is TGTGCCAGCAGTGTACCGGGACATTCCACTGAAGCTTTCTTT. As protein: CASSVPGHSTEAFF.

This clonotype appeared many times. The CDR3 DNA reads TGTGCCAGCAGAGTCGACAGGGGAATCTATGGCTACACCTTC. Its translation: CASRVDRGIYGYTF. The chain has TRBV6-1 and TRBJ1-2; 8 positions agree with TRBD1. The germline CDR1 and CDR2 sequences are MNHNS and SASEGT. V lost 6 bases and J lost 4; bases outside the gene matches: 7. The CDR3 contains 14 residues.

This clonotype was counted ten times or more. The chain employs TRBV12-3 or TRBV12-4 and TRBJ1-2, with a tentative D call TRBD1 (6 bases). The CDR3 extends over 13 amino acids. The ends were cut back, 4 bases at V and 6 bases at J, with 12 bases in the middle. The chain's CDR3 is CASSSGVSDGYTF. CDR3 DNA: TGTGCCAGCAGTTCAGGGGTATCGGATGGCTACACCTTC.

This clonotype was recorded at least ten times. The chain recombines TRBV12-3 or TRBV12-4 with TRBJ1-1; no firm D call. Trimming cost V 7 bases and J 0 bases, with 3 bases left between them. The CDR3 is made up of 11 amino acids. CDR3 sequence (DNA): TGTGCCAGCACCATGAACACTGAAGCTTTCTTT. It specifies CASTMNTEAFF.

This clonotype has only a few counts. CDR3 protein: CASSLRSPFSEQYF. The DNA of the CDR3 is TGCGCCAGCAGCCTGCGATCCCCCTTCTCCGAGCAGTACTTC. The chain carries TRBV4-1 and TRBJ2-7, with D unresolved. The CDR3 has 14 residues. V was trimmed by 4 bases and J by 6 bases, leaving 16 bases between them. Germline V gives CDR1 MGHRA, CDR2 YSYEKL.

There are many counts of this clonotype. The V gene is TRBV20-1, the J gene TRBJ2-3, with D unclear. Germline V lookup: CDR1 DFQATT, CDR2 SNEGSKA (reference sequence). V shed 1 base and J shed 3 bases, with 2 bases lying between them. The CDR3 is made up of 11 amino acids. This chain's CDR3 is CSARVTDTQYF. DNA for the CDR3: TGCAGTGCTAGAGTTACAGATACGCAGTATTTT.

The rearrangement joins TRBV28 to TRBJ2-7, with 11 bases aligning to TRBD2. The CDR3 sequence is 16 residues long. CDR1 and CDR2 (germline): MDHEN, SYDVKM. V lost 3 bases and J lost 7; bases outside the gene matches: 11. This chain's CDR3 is CASSLGSGRAFGEQYF. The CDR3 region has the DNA TGTGCCAGCAGTTTGGGTAGCGGGAGGGCCTTTGGGGAGCAGTACTTC.

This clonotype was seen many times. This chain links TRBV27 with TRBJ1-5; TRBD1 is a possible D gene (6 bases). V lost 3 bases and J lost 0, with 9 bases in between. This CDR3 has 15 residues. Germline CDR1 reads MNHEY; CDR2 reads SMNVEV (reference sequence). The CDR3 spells CASSFGGHSNQPQHF. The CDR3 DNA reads TGTGCCAGCAGTTTCGGGGGGCATAGCAATCAGCCCCAGCATTTT.

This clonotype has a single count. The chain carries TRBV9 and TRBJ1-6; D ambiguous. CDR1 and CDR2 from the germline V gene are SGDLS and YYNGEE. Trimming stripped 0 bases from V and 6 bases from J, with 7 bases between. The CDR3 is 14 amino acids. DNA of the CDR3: TGTGCCAGCAGCGTAGCAGAGGGTAATTCACCCCTCCACTTT. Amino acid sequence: CASSVAEGNSPLHF. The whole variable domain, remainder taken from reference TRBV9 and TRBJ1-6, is DSGVTQTPKHLITATGQRVTLRCSPRSGDLSVYWYQQSLDQGLQFLIQYYNGEERAKGNILERFSAQQFPDLHSELNLSSLELGDSALYFCASSVAEGNSPLHFGNGTRLTVT.

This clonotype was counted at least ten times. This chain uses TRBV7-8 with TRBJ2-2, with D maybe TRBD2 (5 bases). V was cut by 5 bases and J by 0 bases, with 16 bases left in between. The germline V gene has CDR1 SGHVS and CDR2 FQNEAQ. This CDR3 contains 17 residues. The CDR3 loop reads CASSPRGAAANTGELFF. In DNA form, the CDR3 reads TGTGCCAGCAGCCCCCGAGGAGCGGCGGCGAACACCGGGGAGCTGTTTTTT. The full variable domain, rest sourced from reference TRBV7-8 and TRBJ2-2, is GAGVSQSPRYKVAKRGQDVALRCDPISGHVSLFWYQQALGQGPEFLTYFQNEAQLDKSGLPSDRFFAERPEGSVSTLKIQRTQQEDSAVYLCASSPRGAAANTGELFFGEGSRLTVL.

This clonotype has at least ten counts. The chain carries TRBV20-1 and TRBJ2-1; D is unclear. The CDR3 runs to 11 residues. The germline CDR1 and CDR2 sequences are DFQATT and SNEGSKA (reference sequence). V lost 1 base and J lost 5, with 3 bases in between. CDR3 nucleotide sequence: TGCAGTGCTAGAGGAGACAATGAGCAGTTCTTC. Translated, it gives CSARGDNEQFF.

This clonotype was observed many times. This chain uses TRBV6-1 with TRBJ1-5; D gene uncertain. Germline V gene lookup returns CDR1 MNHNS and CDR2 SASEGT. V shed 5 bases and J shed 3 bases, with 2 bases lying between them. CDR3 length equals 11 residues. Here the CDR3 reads CASSNNQPQHF. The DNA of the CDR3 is TGTGCCAGCAGTAACAATCAGCCCCAGCATTTT.

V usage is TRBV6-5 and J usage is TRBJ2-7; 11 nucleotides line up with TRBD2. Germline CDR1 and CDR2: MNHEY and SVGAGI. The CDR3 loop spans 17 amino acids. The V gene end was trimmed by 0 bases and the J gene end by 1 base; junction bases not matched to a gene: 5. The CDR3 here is CASSYSKLAGVSYEQYF. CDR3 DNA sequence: TGTGCCAGCAGTTACTCAAAACTAGCGGGGGTGTCCTACGAGCAGTACTTC.

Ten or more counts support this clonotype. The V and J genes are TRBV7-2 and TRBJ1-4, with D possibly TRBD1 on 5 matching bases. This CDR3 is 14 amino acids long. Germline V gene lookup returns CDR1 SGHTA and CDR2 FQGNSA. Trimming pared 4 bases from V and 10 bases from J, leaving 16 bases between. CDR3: CASSSTLAGTKLFF. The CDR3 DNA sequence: TGTGCCAGCAGCTCAACCCTGGCGGGGACAAAACTGTTTTTT. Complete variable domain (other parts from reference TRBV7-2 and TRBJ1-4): GAGVSQSPSNKVTEKGKDVELRCDPISGHTALYWYRQSLGQGLEFLIYFQGNSAPDKSGLPSDRFSAERTGGSVSTLTIQRTQQEDSAVYLCASSSTLAGTKLFFGSGTQLSVL.

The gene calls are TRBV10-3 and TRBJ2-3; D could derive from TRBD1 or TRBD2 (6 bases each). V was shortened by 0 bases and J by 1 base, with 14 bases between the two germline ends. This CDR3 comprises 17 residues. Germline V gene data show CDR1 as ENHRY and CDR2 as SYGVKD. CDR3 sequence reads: CAISESGGPGGTDTQYF. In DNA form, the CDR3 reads TGTGCCATCAGTGAGTCGGGGGGCCCAGGGGGCACAGATACGCAGTATTTT.

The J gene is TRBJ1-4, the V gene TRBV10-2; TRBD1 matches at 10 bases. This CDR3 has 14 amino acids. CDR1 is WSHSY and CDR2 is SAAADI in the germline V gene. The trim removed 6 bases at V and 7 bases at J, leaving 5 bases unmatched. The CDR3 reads CASRDGTGVEKLFF. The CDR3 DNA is TGCGCCAGCAGAGATGGGACAGGGGTTGAAAAACTGTTTTTT.